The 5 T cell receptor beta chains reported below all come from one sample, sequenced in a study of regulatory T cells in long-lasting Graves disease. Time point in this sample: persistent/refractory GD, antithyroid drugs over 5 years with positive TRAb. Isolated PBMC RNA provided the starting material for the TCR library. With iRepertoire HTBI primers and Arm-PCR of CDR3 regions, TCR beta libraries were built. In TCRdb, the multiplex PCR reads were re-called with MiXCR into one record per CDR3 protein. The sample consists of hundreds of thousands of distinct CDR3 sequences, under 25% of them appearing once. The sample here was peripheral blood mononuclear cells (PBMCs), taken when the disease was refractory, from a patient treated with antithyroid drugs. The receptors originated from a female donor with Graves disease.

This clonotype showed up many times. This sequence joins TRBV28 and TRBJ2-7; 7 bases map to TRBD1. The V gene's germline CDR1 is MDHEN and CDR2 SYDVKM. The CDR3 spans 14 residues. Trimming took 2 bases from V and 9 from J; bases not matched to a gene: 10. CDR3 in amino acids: CASSLVRQGRPQYF. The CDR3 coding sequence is TGTGCCAGCAGTTTAGTAAGACAGGGTAGGCCGCAGTACTTC.

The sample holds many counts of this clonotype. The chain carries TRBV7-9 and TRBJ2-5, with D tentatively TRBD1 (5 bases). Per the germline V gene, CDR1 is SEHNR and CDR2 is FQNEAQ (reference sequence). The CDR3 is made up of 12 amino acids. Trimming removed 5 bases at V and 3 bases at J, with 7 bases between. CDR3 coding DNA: TGTGCCAGCAGCCTCAGGGAAGAGACCCAGTACTTC. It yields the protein CASSLREETQYF.

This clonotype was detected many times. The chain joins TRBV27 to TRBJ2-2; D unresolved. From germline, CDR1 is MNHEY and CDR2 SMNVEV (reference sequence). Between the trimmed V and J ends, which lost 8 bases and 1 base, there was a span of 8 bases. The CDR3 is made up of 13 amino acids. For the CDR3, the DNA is TGTGCCAGCGGTTGGAGGAACACCGGGGAGCTGTTTTTT. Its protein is CASGWRNTGELFF.

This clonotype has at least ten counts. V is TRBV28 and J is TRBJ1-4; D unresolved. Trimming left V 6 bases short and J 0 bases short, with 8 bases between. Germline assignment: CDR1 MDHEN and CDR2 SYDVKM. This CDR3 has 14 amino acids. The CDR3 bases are TGTGCCAGCAGGCCGGGAGCAACTAATGAAAAACTGTTTTTT. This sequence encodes CASRPGATNEKLFF.

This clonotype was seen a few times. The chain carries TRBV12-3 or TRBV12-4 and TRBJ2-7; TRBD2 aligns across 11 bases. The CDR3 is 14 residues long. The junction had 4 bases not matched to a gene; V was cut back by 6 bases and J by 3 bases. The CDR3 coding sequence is TGTGCCAGCAGCGGACTAGCGGGCTTCTACGAGCAGTACTTC. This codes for CASSGLAGFYEQYF.